This entry lists 8 T cell receptor beta chains sequenced from one sample in a study of blood T cell repertoires in COVID-19. Clones were read by immunoSEQ multiplex PCR, and TCRdb kept only the in-frame ones, dropping some. The sample comprises 270,000 or so clones, roughly 90% of which are singletons, and approximately 0.85% rests with the top ten. The sequenced sample consisted of peripheral blood. These receptors were obtained from a woman between 40 and 50 years old who had recovered from COVID-19.

The chain is built from TRBV4-2 and TRBJ2-2; D possibly corresponds to TRBD2 (6 bases). The germline CDR1 and CDR2 sequences are LGHNA and YNFKEQ. V lost 0 bases to trimming and J lost 5 bases, with 13 bases between them. The CDR3 spans 16 residues. The CDR3 DNA reads as TGTGCCAGCAGCCAAGATCTAGCGAGAGGTACCGGGGAGCTGTTTTTT. It specifies CASSQDLARGTGELFF.

The chain employs TRBV19 and TRBJ2-1, with TRBD2 matching over 10 bases. The CDR3 contains 11 residues. The V and J ends lost 6 bases and 16 bases, in that order; junction bases with no gene match: 6. Germline V gene data show CDR1 as LNHDA and CDR2 as SQIVND (reference sequence). The CDR3: CASRLAGDTFF. The DNA for the CDR3 is TGTGCCAGTAGGCTAGCGGGAGATACCTTCTTC.

The genes are TRBV7-8 and TRBJ2-2; 9 bases match TRBD2. Germline loops: CDR1 SGHVS, CDR2 FQNEAQ. The CDR3 is 16 amino acids. V shed 1 base and J 7 bases; nucleotides not matched to a gene: 7. CDR3 residues: CASSLGTSGLGGELFF. CDR3 in DNA: TGTGCCAGCAGCTTAGGAACTAGCGGGTTGGGCGGGGAGCTGTTTTTT.

Regarding this clone: The same CDR3 arises from other DNA sequences in this sample as well. The chain couples TRBV27 to TRBJ2-7; 14 bases map to TRBD2. The germline V gene encodes CDR1 MNHEY and CDR2 SMNVEV (reference sequence). CDR3 length: 15 amino acids. Trimming at V came to 2 bases and at J to 4 bases, leaving 1 base not matched to a gene. The DNA for the CDR3 is TGTGCCAGCAGTTTAGGGACTAGCGGGAGTTACGAGCAGTACTTC. The encoded protein is CASSLGTSGSYEQYF.

V is TRBV7-3 and J is TRBJ2-5, with D maybe TRBD2 (5 bases). Germline values: CDR1 SGHTA, CDR2 FQGTGA. V lost 0 bases to trimming and J lost 5 bases, with 13 bases between them. This CDR3 comprises 15 residues. CDR3 in DNA: TGTGCCAGCAGCTTAACCGTAGCGTCCGGGGAGACCCAGTACTTC. Encoded protein: CASSLTVASGETQYF.

The chain carries TRBV6-5 and TRBJ1-4; 10 nucleotides match TRBD1. The V segment lost 6 bases and the J segment 5 bases; nucleotides outside the gene matches: 3. This CDR3 spans 14 amino acids. Germline assignment: CDR1 MNHEY and CDR2 SVGAGI. The CDR3 reads CASRAGQGNEKLFF. CDR3 nucleotide sequence: TGTGCCAGCAGAGCGGGACAGGGGAATGAAAAACTGTTTTTT.

This chain joins TRBV12-5 and TRBJ2-1, with 13 bases fitting TRBD2. V trimming: 0 bases; J trimming: 3 bases; junction bases outside the gene matches: 14. The CDR3 consists of 21 residues. Looked up from germline, CDR1 is LGHNT and CDR2 is FRNRAP. DNA for the CDR3: TGTGCTAGTGGTTTGGTCAGATTAGGACTAGCGGGAGTGAGGAGCTACAATGAGCAGTTCTTC. Protein product: CASGLVRLGLAGVRSYNEQFF.

This rearrangement joins TRBV6-5 to TRBJ2-3, with D unclear. The CDR3 extends over 13 amino acids. Germline lookup yields CDR1 MNHEY and CDR2 SVGAGI. V lost 2 bases to trimming and J lost 2 bases, with 5 bases between them. CDR3: CASSYGATDTQYF. The CDR3 region has the DNA TGTGCCAGCAGTTACGGAGCCACAGATACGCAGTATTTT.